The 16 T cell receptor beta chains presented below share a single source sample, sequenced in a study of T cells in Graves' hyperthyroidism and ophthalmopathy. RNA transcripts yielded amplified TCR beta CDR3 regions. The TCR CDR3 first-round RT-PCR relied on the HTBI primer set. In TCRdb, the multiplex PCR reads were re-called with MiXCR into one record per CDR3 protein. This sample has nearly 600,000 distinct CDR3 sequences, with about 15% found just once. Sequencing was done on a sample of blood. The source of these receptors is a woman aged 30 to 39 with Graves' hyperthyroidism that later progressed to Graves' ophthalmopathy.

This clonotype appeared many times. This chain connects TRBV6-5 to TRBJ2-7; perhaps D is TRBD1 or TRBD2 (5 bases each). Germline V CDR1 and CDR2: MNHEY, SVGAGI. V was cut by 0 bases and J by 6 bases, with 12 bases left in between. CDR3 length: 14 amino acids. The DNA of the CDR3 is TGTGCCAGCAGTTACTCGAATGTGAGGGGCGAGCAGTACTTC. It yields the protein CASSYSNVRGEQYF.

V is TRBV6-1 and J is TRBJ1-5; a possible D gene is TRBD1 (6 bases). Trimming took off 3 bases at V and 11 bases at J, with 14 bases between the two ends. The CDR3 consists of 13 residues. Germline V gene sequence: CDR1 MNHNS, CDR2 SASEGT. The CDR3 nucleotides are TGTGCCAGCAGTGACGGACAGATCGGAACCCAGCATTTT. Its translation is CASSDGQIGTQHF.

The rearrangement links TRBV28 to TRBJ2-1; D possibly uses TRBD1 or TRBD2 (5 bases each). Trimming stripped 4 bases from V and 6 bases from J, with 13 bases between. The germline CDR1 and CDR2 sequences are MDHEN and SYDVKM. The CDR3 consists of 14 residues. The DNA of the CDR3 is TGTGCCAGCAGTTCTGGGACCACTTCCAATGAGCAGTTCTTC. Translation gives CASSSGTTSNEQFF.

This clonotype was counted many times. The rearrangement joins TRBV2 to TRBJ2-7, with D hard to call. The CDR3 runs 11 residues. Germline assignment: CDR1 SNHLY and CDR2 FYNNEI. V lost 8 bases and J lost 6, with 11 bases in between. The chain's CDR3 is CASAPFSEQYF. In nucleotides, the CDR3 is TGTGCCAGCGCTCCCTTTTCCGAGCAGTACTTC.

This clonotype was counted a few times. The V call is TRBV24-1, the J call TRBJ2-1; 7 bases are shared with TRBD2. CDR3 length equals 18 residues. The germline V gene has CDR1 KGHDR and CDR2 SFDVKD. V gave up 3 bases and J gave up 0 bases; unmatched junction bases: 10. The CDR3 sequence is CATSDAGERPSSYNEQFF. The CDR3 coding sequence is TGTGCCACCAGTGATGCGGGGGAGCGGCCTAGCTCCTACAATGAGCAGTTCTTC.

The chain recombines TRBV6-2 or TRBV6-3 with TRBJ2-7; 7 bases fit TRBD1. The V gene end was trimmed by 4 bases and the J gene end by 0 bases; junction bases not matched to a gene: 6. The CDR3 contains 15 residues. The germline gives CDR1 MNHEY, CDR2 SVGEGT. This chain's CDR3 is CASSSTGHLSYEQYF. CDR3 nucleotides: TGTGCCAGCAGTTCGACAGGGCACCTCTCCTACGAGCAGTACTTC.

This clonotype was detected many times. The V gene is TRBV27, the J gene TRBJ1-1, with D maybe TRBD1 (5 bases). Germline V CDR1 and CDR2: MNHEY, SMNVEV (reference sequence). The CDR3 sequence is 14 residues long. V shed 7 bases and J shed 4 bases, with 16 bases lying between them. CDR3 protein: CASIPRGSGTEAFF. The CDR3 DNA reads as TGTGCCAGCATTCCTAGGGGATCGGGCACTGAAGCTTTCTTT.

This clonotype has a handful of counts. The V call is TRBV20-1, the J call TRBJ2-1; 7 bases match TRBD1. The CDR3 runs to 14 residues. Trimming at V came to 3 bases and at J to 8 bases, leaving 10 bases not matched to a gene. CDR1 and CDR2 (germline): DFQATT, SNEGSKA (reference sequence). The CDR3 sequence: CSARENRGWDEQFF. CDR3 in DNA: TGCAGTGCTAGGGAGAACAGGGGCTGGGATGAGCAGTTCTTC.

This clonotype has only a few counts. This chain uses TRBV2 with TRBJ1-4, with D unclear. The germline V gene has CDR1 SNHLY and CDR2 FYNNEI. CDR3 length: 12 amino acids. V was clipped by 8 bases and J by 7 bases, with 11 bases between them. Here the CDR3 DNA reads TGTGCCAGCGGGGAGGGCGGTGAAAAACTGTTTTTT. Amino acid sequence: CASGEGGEKLFF.

This clonotype was counted many times. The chain uses TRBV7-9 and TRBJ2-7; the match to TRBD2 covers 13 bases. Germline-derived CDR1 and CDR2 are SEHNR and FQNEAQ (reference sequence). CDR3 size: 17 residues. The trim removed 2 bases at V and 7 bases at J, leaving 11 bases unmatched. In nucleotides, the CDR3 is TGTGCCAGCAGCTTAAAGAGAGGACTAGCGGGAGTAGGGGAGCAGTACTTC. This encodes CASSLKRGLAGVGEQYF. Together with reference TRBV7-9 and TRBJ2-7, the CDR3 gives the full variable domain: DTGVSQNPRHKITKRGQNVTFRCDPISEHNRLYWYRQTLGQGPEFLTYFQNEAQLEKSRLLSDRFSAERPKGSFSTLEIQRTEQGDSAMYLCASSLKRGLAGVGEQYFGPGTRLTVT.

This clonotype was recorded many times. CDR3 residues: CASSLRQGKTTNEKLFF. The DNA for the CDR3 is TGTGCCAGCAGCCTTCGACAGGGAAAGACAACTAATGAAAAACTGTTTTTT. This chain joins TRBV11-2 and TRBJ1-4, with TRBD1 matching over 7 bases. CDR1 is SGHAT, CDR2 FQNNGV, per germline. The V and J ends lost 5 bases and 0 bases, in that order; junction bases with no gene match: 9. This CDR3 spans 17 amino acids.

This clonotype appeared a few times. A read error may explain this, as a much larger clone is one base away. This chain connects TRBV11-2 to TRBJ2-1; 8 bases are shared with TRBD2. CDR1 and CDR2 (germline): SGHAT, FQNNGV. The length of the CDR3 is 14 residues. The CDR3 DNA reads TGTGCCAGCAGTAATAGCGGGGCTTACAATGAGCAGCTCTTC. This encodes CASSNSGAYNEQLF.

This clonotype was seen a handful of times. V usage is TRBV28 and J usage is TRBJ1-3; D remains ambiguous. CDR3 length equals 15 residues. Trimming pared 0 bases from V and 6 bases from J, leaving 12 bases between. Germline assignment: CDR1 MDHEN and CDR2 SYDVKM. The CDR3 nucleotides read TGTGCCAGCAGTTTATGGGCCCTTCGGGAAAACACCATATATTTT. Its translation: CASSLWALRENTIYF. The entire variable domain, with the rest obtained from reference TRBV28 and TRBJ1-3, is as follows: DVKVTQSSRYLVKRTGEKVFLECVQDMDHENMFWYRQDPGLGLRLIYFSYDVKMKEKGDIPEGYSVSREKKERFSLILESASTNQTSMYLCASSLWALRENTIYFGEGSWLTVV.

V and J are TRBV11-2 and TRBJ2-7; tentatively, D is TRBD1 or TRBD2 (6 bases each). Trimming cost V 3 bases and J 5 bases, with 14 bases left between them. CDR3 length equals 14 residues. Germline assignment: CDR1 SGHAT and CDR2 FQNNGV. In DNA form, the CDR3 reads TGTGCCAGCAGCTTCCAGGGGAGGCCAGACGAGCAGTACTTC. This encodes CASSFQGRPDEQYF. The whole variable domain, remainder taken from reference TRBV11-2 and TRBJ2-7, is EAGVAQSPRYKIIEKRQSVAFWCNPISGHATLYWYQQILGQGPKLLIQFQNNGVVDDSQLPKDRFSAERLKGVDSTLKIQPAKLEDSAVYLCASSFQGRPDEQYFGPGTRLTVT.

J is TRBJ1-2 and V is TRBV27; 7 bases match TRBD1. The CDR3 loop spans 15 amino acids. In germline, CDR1 is MNHEY, CDR2 SMNVEV (reference sequence). V was pared by 6 bases and J by 6 bases, with 13 bases of the junction left unmatched. CDR3 region: CASRPDRVDLHGYTF. The DNA for the CDR3 is TGTGCCAGCAGACCCGACAGGGTCGATTTGCATGGCTACACCTTC.

The rearrangement links TRBV5-1 to TRBJ2-3, with D perhaps matching TRBD2 (5 bases). V was trimmed by 2 bases and J by 2 bases, leaving 12 bases between them. Looked up from germline, CDR1 is SGHRS and CDR2 is YFSETQ. This CDR3 spans 15 amino acids. The CDR3 reads CASSLSSGATDTQYF. The CDR3 coding sequence is TGCGCCAGCAGCTTATCAAGCGGTGCCACAGATACGCAGTATTTT.